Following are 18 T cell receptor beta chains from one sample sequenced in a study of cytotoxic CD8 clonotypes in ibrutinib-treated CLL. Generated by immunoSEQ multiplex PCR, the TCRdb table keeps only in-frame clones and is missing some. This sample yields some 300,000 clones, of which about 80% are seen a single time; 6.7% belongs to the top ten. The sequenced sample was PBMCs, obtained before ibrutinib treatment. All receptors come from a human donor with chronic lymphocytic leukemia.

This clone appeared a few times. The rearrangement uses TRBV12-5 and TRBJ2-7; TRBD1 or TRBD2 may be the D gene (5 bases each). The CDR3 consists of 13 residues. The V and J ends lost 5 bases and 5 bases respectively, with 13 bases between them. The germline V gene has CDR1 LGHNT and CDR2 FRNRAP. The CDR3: CASGPSGRNEQYF. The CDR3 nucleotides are TGTGCTAGTGGTCCGTCGGGACGGAACGAGCAGTACTTC.

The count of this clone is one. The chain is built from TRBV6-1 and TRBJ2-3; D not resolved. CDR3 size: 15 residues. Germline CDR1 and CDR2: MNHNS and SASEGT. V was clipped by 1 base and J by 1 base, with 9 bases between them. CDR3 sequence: CASSEEPSGTDTQYF. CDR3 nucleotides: TGTGCCAGCAGTGAAGAACCGAGCGGCACAGATACGCAGTATTTT.

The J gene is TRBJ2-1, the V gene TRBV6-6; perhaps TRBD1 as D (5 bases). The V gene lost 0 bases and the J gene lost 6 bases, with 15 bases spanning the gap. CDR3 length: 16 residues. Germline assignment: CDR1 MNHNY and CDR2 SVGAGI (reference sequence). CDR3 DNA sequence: TGTGCCAGCAGTTACTCGATTCGGTCAACAGGCAATGAGCAGTTCTTC. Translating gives CASSYSIRSTGNEQFF.

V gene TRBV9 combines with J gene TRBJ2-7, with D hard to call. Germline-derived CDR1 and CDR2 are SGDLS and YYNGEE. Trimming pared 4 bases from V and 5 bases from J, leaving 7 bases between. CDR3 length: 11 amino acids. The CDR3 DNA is TGTGCCAGCAGCATACGAGACGAGCAGTACTTC. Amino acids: CASSIRDEQYF.

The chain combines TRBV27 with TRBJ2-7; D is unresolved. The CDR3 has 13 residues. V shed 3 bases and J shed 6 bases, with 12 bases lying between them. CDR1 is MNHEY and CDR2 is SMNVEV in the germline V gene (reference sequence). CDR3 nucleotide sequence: TGTGCCAGCAGTTTCTCGACGTCAGCCGAGCAGTACTTC. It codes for CASSFSTSAEQYF.

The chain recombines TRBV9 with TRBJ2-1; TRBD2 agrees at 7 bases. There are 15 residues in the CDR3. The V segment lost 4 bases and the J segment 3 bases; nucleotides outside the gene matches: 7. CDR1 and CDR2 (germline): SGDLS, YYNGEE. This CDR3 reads CASSYRTSLYNEQFF. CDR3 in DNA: TGTGCCAGCAGCTACCGGACTAGTCTCTACAATGAGCAGTTCTTC.

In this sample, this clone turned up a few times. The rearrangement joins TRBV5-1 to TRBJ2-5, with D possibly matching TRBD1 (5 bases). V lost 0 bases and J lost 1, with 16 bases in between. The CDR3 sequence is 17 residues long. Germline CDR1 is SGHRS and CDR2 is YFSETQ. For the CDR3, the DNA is TGCGCCAGCAGCTTGGCCCGGACAATGGGTTCCCAAGAGACCCAGTACTTC. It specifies CASSLARTMGSQETQYF.

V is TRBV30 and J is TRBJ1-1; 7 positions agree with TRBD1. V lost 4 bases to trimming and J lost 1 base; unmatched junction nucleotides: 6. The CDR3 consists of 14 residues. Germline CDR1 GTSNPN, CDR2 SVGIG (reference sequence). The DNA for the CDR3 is TGTGCCTGGAACACGGGACAGCCGAACACTGAAGCTTTCTTT. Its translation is CAWNTGQPNTEAFF.

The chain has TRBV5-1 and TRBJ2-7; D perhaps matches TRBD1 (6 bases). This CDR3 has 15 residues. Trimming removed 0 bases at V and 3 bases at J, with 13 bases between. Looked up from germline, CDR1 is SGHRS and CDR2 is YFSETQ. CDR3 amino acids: CASSLVNQGSYEQYF. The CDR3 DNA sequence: TGCGCCAGCAGCTTGGTGAACCAGGGGAGCTACGAGCAGTACTTC.

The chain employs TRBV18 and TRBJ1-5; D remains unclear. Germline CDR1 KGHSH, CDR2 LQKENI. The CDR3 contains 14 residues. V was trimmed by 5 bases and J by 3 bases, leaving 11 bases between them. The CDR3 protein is CASSDSYPNQPQHF. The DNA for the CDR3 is TGTGCCAGCTCAGACTCTTATCCCAATCAGCCCCAGCATTTT.

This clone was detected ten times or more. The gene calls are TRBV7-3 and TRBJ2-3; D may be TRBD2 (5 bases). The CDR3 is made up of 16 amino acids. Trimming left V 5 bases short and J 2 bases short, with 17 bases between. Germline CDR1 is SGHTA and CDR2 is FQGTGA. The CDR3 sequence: CASSPSTTGITDTQYF. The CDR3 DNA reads TGTGCCAGCAGCCCTTCCACAACGGGGATCACAGATACGCAGTATTTT.

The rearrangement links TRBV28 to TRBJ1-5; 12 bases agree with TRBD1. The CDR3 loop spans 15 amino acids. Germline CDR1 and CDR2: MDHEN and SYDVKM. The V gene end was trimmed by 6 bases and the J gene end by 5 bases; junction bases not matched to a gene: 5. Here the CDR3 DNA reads TGTGCCAGCAGGAGGGACAGGGGGCTGGATCAGCCCCAGCATTTT. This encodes CASRRDRGLDQPQHF.

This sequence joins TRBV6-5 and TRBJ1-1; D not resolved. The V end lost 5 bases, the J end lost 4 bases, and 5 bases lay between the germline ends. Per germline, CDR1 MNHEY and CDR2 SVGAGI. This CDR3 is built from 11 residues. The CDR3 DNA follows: TGTGCCAGCAGTACTAGCACTGAAGCTTTCTTT. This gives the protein CASSTSTEAFF.

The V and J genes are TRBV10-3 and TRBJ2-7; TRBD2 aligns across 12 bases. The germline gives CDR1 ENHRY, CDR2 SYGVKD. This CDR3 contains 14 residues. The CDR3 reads CAVRTSGMLTEQYF. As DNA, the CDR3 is TGTGCGGTCAGGACTAGCGGGATGTTAACCGAGCAGTACTTC.

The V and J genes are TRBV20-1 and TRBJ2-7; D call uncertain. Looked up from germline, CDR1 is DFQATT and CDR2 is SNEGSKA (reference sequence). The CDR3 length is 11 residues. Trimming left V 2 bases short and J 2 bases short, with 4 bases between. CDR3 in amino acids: CSARQTYEQYF. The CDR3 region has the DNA TGCAGTGCTAGACAGACCTACGAGCAGTACTTC.

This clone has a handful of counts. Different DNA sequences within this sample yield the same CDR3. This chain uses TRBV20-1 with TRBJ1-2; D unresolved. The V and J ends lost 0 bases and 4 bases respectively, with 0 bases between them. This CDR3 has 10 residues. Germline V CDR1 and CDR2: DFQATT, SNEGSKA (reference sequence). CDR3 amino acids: CSARDYGYTF. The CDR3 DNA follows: TGCAGTGCTAGAGACTATGGCTACACCTTC.

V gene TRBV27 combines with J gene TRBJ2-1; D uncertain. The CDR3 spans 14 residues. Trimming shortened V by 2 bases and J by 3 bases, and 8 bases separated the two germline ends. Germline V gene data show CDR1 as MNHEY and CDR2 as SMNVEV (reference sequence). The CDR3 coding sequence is TGTGCCAGCAGTTTAGGATACAACTACAATGAGCAGTTCTTC. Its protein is CASSLGYNYNEQFF.

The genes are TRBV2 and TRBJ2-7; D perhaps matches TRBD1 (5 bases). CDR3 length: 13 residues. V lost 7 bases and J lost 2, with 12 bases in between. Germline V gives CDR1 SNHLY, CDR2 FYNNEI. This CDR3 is CASISGIAYEQYF. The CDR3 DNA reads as TGTGCCAGCATATCAGGGATTGCCTACGAGCAGTACTTC.